This passage covers 28 T cell receptor beta chains from one sample sequenced in a study of shared clonotypes between healthy human individuals. This table comes from immunoSEQ multiplex PCR, and its TCRdb copy is limited to in-frame clones, with some not included. Of roughly 590,000 clones listed, 95% to 96% are singletons. Only CD45RO-negative cells positively selected for CCR7 counted as naive CD8 cells, so terminally differentiated effector memory CD45RA+ cells were excluded. The sequencing input was naive CD8+ T cells sorted from blood. The receptors derive from a woman aged 25-40 years in good health.

The rearrangement links TRBV7-2 to TRBJ1-5; D not resolved. Deletions cut 3 bases from V and 3 bases from J, with 12 bases between. The CDR3 spans 15 residues. The germline V gene has CDR1 SGHTA and CDR2 FQGNSA. This CDR3 reads CASSLMGIINQPQHF. The CDR3 DNA is TGTGCCAGCAGCTTGATGGGGATTATCAATCAGCCCCAGCATTTT.

CDR3 coding DNA: TGCGCCAGCAGGTTCGACGGGACTGAAGCTTTCTTT. As protein: CASRFDGTEAFF. The V gene is TRBV5-1, the J gene TRBJ1-1; D gene unclear. The germline CDR1 and CDR2 sequences are SGHRS and YFSETQ. The V and J ends lost 5 bases and 5 bases respectively, with 10 bases between them. The CDR3 length is 12 residues.

The J gene is TRBJ2-1, the V gene TRBV14, with 8 bases identical to TRBD2. V shed 1 base, J shed 8 bases, and the junction held 13 bases outside the gene matches. The CDR3 runs to 17 residues. CDR1 SGHDN and CDR2 FVKESK come from the germline V gene. The CDR3 DNA reads as TGTGCCAGCAGCCAAGGTCCTTTGGGACTAGTCATCCATGAGCAGTTCTTC. It encodes CASSQGPLGLVIHEQFF.

The chain links TRBV5-5 to TRBJ2-6; possibly TRBD1 or TRBD2 for D (5 bases each). Germline V gene data show CDR1 as SGHKS and CDR2 as YYEKEE (reference sequence). Trimming left V 4 bases short and J 3 bases short, with 17 bases between. CDR3 length: 17 residues. In DNA form, the CDR3 reads TGTGCCAGCAGCCTAGGACAACTAGGATATGGGGCCAACGTCCTGACTTTC. It codes for CASSLGQLGYGANVLTF.

The chain joins TRBV2 to TRBJ2-7; D perhaps matches TRBD2 (6 bases). The V and J ends lost 6 bases and 1 base respectively, with 7 bases between them. The CDR3 is 12 residues long. Germline assignment: CDR1 SNHLY and CDR2 FYNNEI. Here the CDR3 reads CASRGLSYEQYF. The CDR3 DNA sequence: TGTGCCAGCAGGGGACTTTCCTACGAGCAGTACTTC.

V gene TRBV6-1 combines with J gene TRBJ2-6, with a possible D match to TRBD1 (5 bases). The V end lost 7 bases, the J end lost 4 bases, and 11 bases lay between the germline ends. The CDR3 is 14 amino acids. Per germline, CDR1 MNHNS and CDR2 SASEGT. The CDR3 DNA sequence: TGTGCCAGCATGGGGCGAGAAGGGGCCAACGTCCTGACTTTC. Its translation: CASMGREGANVLTF.

This sequence joins TRBV7-9 and TRBJ2-7; TRBD1 might be the D (6 bases). The CDR3 totals 13 residues. The V end lost 7 bases, the J end lost 2 bases, and 12 bases lay between the germline ends. CDR1 and CDR2 from the germline V gene are SEHNR and FQNEAQ (reference sequence). CDR3 DNA: TGTGCCAGCACTATGGCAGGGGCCTACGAGCAGTACTTC. Protein: CASTMAGAYEQYF.

The DNA of the CDR3 is TGTGCCAGCAGCCAAGGACTAGCGGAAGTCGCGAACACCGGGGAGCTGTTTTTT. It specifies CASSQGLAEVANTGELFF. The V call is TRBV13, the J call TRBJ2-2, with 10 bases lining up with TRBD2. Germline values: CDR1 PRHDT, CDR2 FYEKMQ (reference sequence). This CDR3 is built from 18 residues. V was pared by 5 bases and J by 0 bases, with 9 bases of the junction left unmatched.

This clone was recorded once. This rearrangement joins TRBV9 to TRBJ2-2; D remains ambiguous. The CDR3 contains 14 residues. With 2 bases removed from V and 7 bases from J, the gap between germline ends came to 12 bases. Per germline, CDR1 SGDLS and CDR2 YYNGEE. CDR3 protein: CASSVERYHGELFF. The CDR3 DNA reads as TGTGCCAGCAGCGTGGAACGGTACCACGGGGAGCTGTTTTTT.

The chain uses TRBV27 and TRBJ2-7, with D possibly being TRBD1 or TRBD2 (5 bases each). The germline V and J ends were trimmed by 6 bases and 7 bases, with 19 bases remaining between them. The CDR3 totals 14 residues. In germline, CDR1 is MNHEY, CDR2 SMNVEV (reference sequence). CDR3 bases: TGTGCCAGCAGCGCGAGACTGGGACCGGGGGAGCAGTACTTC. Encoded protein: CASSARLGPGEQYF.

The chain employs TRBV4-1 and TRBJ1-1, with a possible D match to TRBD1 (6 bases). The CDR3 is 18 residues long. V was cut by 0 bases and J by 4 bases, with 21 bases left in between. CDR1 is MGHRA and CDR2 is YSYEKL in the germline V gene. The CDR3 coding sequence is TGCGCCAGCAGCCAAGATCTGCGGGGGCGAGTTGTGAGCACTGAAGCTTTCTTT. It codes for CASSQDLRGRVVSTEAFF.

The chain couples TRBV27 to TRBJ2-7; tentative D call: TRBD2 (6 bases). V lost 5 bases to trimming and J lost 7 bases, with 18 bases between them. CDR3 length: 14 residues. The germline CDR1 and CDR2 sequences are MNHEY and SMNVEV (reference sequence). DNA of the CDR3: TGTGCCAGCAGTCGACGGAGGGGACCGCGGGAGCAGTACTTC. Protein sequence: CASSRRRGPREQYF.

As to this clone: In the same sample, other DNA sequences code for this CDR3. This chain links TRBV27 with TRBJ2-3; 11 positions match TRBD2. Germline V gene sequence: CDR1 MNHEY, CDR2 SMNVEV (reference sequence). J lost 4 bases, V lost 2 bases, and 5 bases had no gene match. The CDR3 contains 16 residues. The DNA of the CDR3 is TGTGCCAGCAGTTTAACCCTAGCGGGAGGCCCAGATACGCAGTATTTT. The encoded protein is CASSLTLAGGPDTQYF.

The chain has TRBV6-5 and TRBJ1-2, with D possibly being TRBD1 (6 bases). The length of the CDR3 is 13 residues. Germline V gene data show CDR1 as MNHEY and CDR2 as SVGAGI. V dropped 5 bases and J dropped 3 bases, with 10 bases sitting between them. The CDR3 loop reads CASSLQGYYGYTF. For the CDR3, the DNA is TGTGCCAGCAGTCTACAGGGTTACTATGGCTACACCTTC.

This chain connects TRBV29-1 to TRBJ2-5, with no clear D. This CDR3 comprises 13 residues. Germline V gene data show CDR1 as SQVTM and CDR2 as ANQGSEA. The V end lost 8 bases, the J end lost 5 bases, and 18 bases lay between the germline ends. This CDR3 is CSYRPGLGETQYF. CDR3 nucleotides: TGCAGCTACCGCCCGGGTTTGGGCGAGACCCAGTACTTC.

The gene calls are TRBV5-8 and TRBJ1-5, with 7 bases that match TRBD1. The CDR3 consists of 15 residues. CDR1 is SGHTS and CDR2 is YDEGEE in the germline V gene. V lost 4 bases to trimming and J lost 2 bases; unmatched junction nucleotides: 6. The CDR3: CASSRGPKGNQPQHF. In nucleotides, the CDR3 is TGTGCCAGCAGCAGGGGGCCTAAGGGCAATCAGCCCCAGCATTTT. Full variable domain (missing parts from reference TRBV5-8 and TRBJ1-5): EAGVTQSPTHLIKTRGQQATLRCSPISGHTSVYWYQQALGLGLQFLLWYDEGEERNRGNFPPRFSGRQFPNYSSELNVNALELEDSALYLCASSRGPKGNQPQHFGDGTRLSIL.

The chain links TRBV30 to TRBJ1-4; 10 bases are shared with TRBD1. Germline V lookup: CDR1 GTSNPN, CDR2 SVGIG (reference sequence). V lost 2 bases and J lost 7; bases outside the gene matches: 4. The CDR3 extends over 14 amino acids. The CDR3 DNA sequence: TGTGCCTGGAGTTATGGGACAGGGGCTGAAAAACTGTTTTTT. It specifies CAWSYGTGAEKLFF.

The J gene is TRBJ2-3, the V gene TRBV27; 7 bases align to TRBD1. The V gene's germline CDR1 is MNHEY and CDR2 SMNVEV (reference sequence). CDR3 length: 15 residues. V lost 6 bases, J lost 0 bases, and 6 bases stayed unmatched. The CDR3: CASSPTGMSTDTQYF. The CDR3 DNA reads TGTGCCAGCAGCCCGACAGGGATGAGCACAGATACGCAGTATTTT.

This sequence joins TRBV10-1 and TRBJ1-1, with a tentative D call TRBD1 (5 bases). This CDR3 has 14 residues. The V gene lost 3 bases and the J gene lost 3 bases, with 11 bases spanning the gap. From germline, CDR1 is WNHNN and CDR2 SYGVQD (reference sequence). As DNA, the CDR3 is TGCGCCAGCAGTGAAAGCAGGGCGGACACTGAAGCTTTCTTT. This translates into CASSESRADTEAFF.

This chain links TRBV29-1 with TRBJ2-1; 8 bases line up with TRBD2. Germline CDR1 is SQVTM and CDR2 is ANQGSEA. This CDR3 region has 14 residues. V shed 2 bases, J shed 5 bases, and the junction held 5 bases outside the gene matches. The CDR3 sequence: CSVELLAEDNEQFF. The CDR3 DNA reads TGCAGCGTTGAATTACTAGCGGAGGACAATGAGCAGTTCTTC.

The rearrangement joins TRBV7-3 to TRBJ2-2, with no clear D. Trimming removed 2 bases from V and 7 bases from J, with 8 bases in between. CDR3 length: 13 residues. From germline, CDR1 is SGHTA and CDR2 FQGTGA. DNA for the CDR3: TGTGCCAGCAGCTTAGCAGGAGACGGGGAGCTGTTTTTT. Protein sequence: CASSLAGDGELFF.

In its sample, this clone was seen once. CDR3 amino acids: CASSDRGGTEAFF. DNA of the CDR3: TGTGCCAGCAGTGATCGGGGGGGGACTGAAGCTTTCTTT. The rearrangement uses TRBV25-1 and TRBJ1-1; tentatively, D is TRBD1 (5 bases). The germline V and J ends were trimmed by 3 bases and 5 bases, with 10 bases remaining between them. The germline CDR1 and CDR2 sequences are MGHDK and SYGVNS. The CDR3 is 13 residues long. The variable domain in full, completed from reference TRBV25-1 and TRBJ1-1, reads EADIYQTPRYLVIGTGKKITLECSQTMGHDKMYWYQQDPGMELHLIHYSYGVNSTEKGDLSSESTVSRIRTEHFPLTLESARPSHTSQYLCASSDRGGTEAFFGQGTRLTVV.

The chain recombines TRBV28 with TRBJ2-1, with 10 bases matching TRBD2. J lost 4 bases, V lost 1 base, and 4 bases had no gene match. In germline, CDR1 is MDHEN, CDR2 SYDVKM. The CDR3 is 16 residues long. The CDR3 reads CASSLLGTSDYNEQFF. CDR3 sequence (DNA): TGTGCCAGCAGTTTATTAGGGACTAGCGATTACAATGAGCAGTTCTTC.

This sequence joins TRBV28 and TRBJ2-1, with D unresolved. Germline CDR1 reads MDHEN; CDR2 reads SYDVKM. The CDR3 extends over 15 amino acids. V was shortened by 1 base and J by 2 bases, with 9 bases between the two germline ends. CDR3 residues: CASSLLSITYNEQFF. DNA for the CDR3: TGTGCCAGCAGTTTATTGTCAATTACCTACAATGAGCAGTTCTTC.

This chain joins TRBV27 and TRBJ1-2; D unclear. Deletions cut 0 bases from V and 1 base from J, with 3 bases between. Germline lookup yields CDR1 MNHEY and CDR2 SMNVEV (reference sequence). The CDR3 covers 13 residues. CDR3 DNA: TGTGCCAGCAGTTTATCAGATAACTATGGCTACACCTTC. Its protein is CASSLSDNYGYTF.

V and J are TRBV2 and TRBJ2-3; 7 nucleotides agree with TRBD2. V lost 1 base, J lost 6 bases, and 16 bases stayed unmatched. Germline lookup yields CDR1 SNHLY and CDR2 FYNNEI. The length of the CDR3 is 18 residues. The CDR3 region has the DNA TGTGCCAGCAGTGAAGGAAGTGAGTGGGACTATTTATCCGATACGCAGTATTTT. It yields the protein CASSEGSEWDYLSDTQYF.

The V gene is TRBV5-8, the J gene TRBJ1-5, with TRBD1 matching 7 bases. V shed 3 bases and J 6 bases; nucleotides not matched to a gene: 9. This CDR3 comprises 15 residues. Germline CDR1 SGHTS, CDR2 YDEGEE. CDR3 amino acids: CASSSEQGWVQPQHF. CDR3 bases: TGTGCCAGCAGCTCAGAACAGGGGTGGGTTCAGCCCCAGCATTTT.

The V gene is TRBV27, the J gene TRBJ2-7; weak D call: TRBD2 (6 bases). The CDR3 length is 15 residues. Germline V lookup: CDR1 MNHEY, CDR2 SMNVEV (reference sequence). V was cut by 3 bases and J by 4 bases, with 16 bases left in between. In nucleotides, the CDR3 is TGTGCCAGCAGTTTTATGCGGGGAGCGAGTTACGAGCAGTACTTC. Its translation is CASSFMRGASYEQYF.